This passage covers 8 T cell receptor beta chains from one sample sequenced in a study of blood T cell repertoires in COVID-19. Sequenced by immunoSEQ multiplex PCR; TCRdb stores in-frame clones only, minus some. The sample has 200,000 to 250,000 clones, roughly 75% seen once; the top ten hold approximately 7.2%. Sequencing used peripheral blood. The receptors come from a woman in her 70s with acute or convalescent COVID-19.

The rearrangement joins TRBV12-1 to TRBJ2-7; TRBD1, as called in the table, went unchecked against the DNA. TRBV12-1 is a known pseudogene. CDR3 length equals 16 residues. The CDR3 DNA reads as TGTGCCAGCAGCTTTGAGACAGAGGTATTTGGGTACGAGCAGTACTTC. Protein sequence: CASSFETEVFGYEQYF.

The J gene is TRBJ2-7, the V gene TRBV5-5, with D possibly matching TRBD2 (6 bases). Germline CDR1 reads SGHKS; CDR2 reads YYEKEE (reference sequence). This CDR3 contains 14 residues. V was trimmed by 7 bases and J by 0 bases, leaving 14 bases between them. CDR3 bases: TGTGCCAGCGGTTCTGTCGGGAGCTCCTACGAGCAGTACTTC. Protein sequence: CASGSVGSSYEQYF.

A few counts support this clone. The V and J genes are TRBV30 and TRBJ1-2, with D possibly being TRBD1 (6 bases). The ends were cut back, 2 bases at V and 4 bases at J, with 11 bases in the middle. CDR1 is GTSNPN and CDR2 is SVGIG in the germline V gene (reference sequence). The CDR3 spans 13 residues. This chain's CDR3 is CAWSRQGTYGYTF. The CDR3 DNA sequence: TGTGCCTGGAGTCGGCAGGGGACCTATGGCTACACCTTC. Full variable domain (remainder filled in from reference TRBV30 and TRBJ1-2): SQTIHQWPATLVQPVGSPLSLECTVEGTSNPNLYWYRQAAGRGLQLLFYSVGIGQISSEVPQNLSASRPQDRQFILSSKKLLLSDSGFYLCAWSRQGTYGYTFGSGTRLTVV.

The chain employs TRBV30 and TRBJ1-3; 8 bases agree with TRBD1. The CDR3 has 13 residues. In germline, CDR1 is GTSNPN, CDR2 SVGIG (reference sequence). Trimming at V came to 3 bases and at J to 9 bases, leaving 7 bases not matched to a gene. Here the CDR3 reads CAWRDRALRTIYF. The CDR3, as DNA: TGTGCCTGGAGGGACAGGGCTTTACGCACCATATATTTT.

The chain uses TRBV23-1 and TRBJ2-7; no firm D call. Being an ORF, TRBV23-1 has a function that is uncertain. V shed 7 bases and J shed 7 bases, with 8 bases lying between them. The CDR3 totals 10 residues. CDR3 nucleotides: TGCGCCAGCAATATCCGGGAGCAGTACGTC. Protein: CASNIREQYV.

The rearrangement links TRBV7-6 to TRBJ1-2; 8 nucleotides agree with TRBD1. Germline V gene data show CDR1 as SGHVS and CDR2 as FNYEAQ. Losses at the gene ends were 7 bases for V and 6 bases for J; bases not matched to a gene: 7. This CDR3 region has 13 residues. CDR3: CASTDGTGDGYTF. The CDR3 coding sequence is TGTGCCAGCACCGACGGGACAGGAGATGGCTACACCTTC.

Here the CDR3 reads CASGLGSYNEQFF. The CDR3, as DNA: TGTGCTAGTGGACTAGGCTCCTACAATGAGCAGTTCTTC. This chain links TRBV12-5 with TRBJ2-1; D is perhaps TRBD2 (5 bases). The CDR3 is 13 amino acids. V lost 6 bases and J 0 bases, leaving 6 bases between the germline ends. The germline V gene encodes CDR1 LGHNT and CDR2 FRNRAP.

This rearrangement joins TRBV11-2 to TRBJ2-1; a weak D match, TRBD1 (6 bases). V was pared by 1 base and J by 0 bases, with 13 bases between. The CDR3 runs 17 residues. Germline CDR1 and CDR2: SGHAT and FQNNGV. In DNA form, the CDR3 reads TGTGCCAGCAGCTTAGTTGGGGGCGCCATCTCCTACAATGAGCAGTTCTTC. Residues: CASSLVGGAISYNEQFF.